This TCR beta chain was obtained from a study of blood T cell repertoires in COVID-19. For the study at large: COVID-19 samples, acute and convalescent, were from the United States, Italy and Spain. Sources were T cells, B-cell-depleted T cells, or PBMCs; the material itself was cDNA or gDNA.

The CDR3 totals 17 residues. Germline lookup yields CDR1 MDHEN and CDR2 SYDVKM. Trimming removed 6 bases from V and 0 bases from J; junction bases left unmatched: 9. As processed by the authors: Using reference gene primer amplification, nucleated cell counts were estimated. Sequencing was performed with immunoSEQ multiplex PCR; in TCRdb, only in-frame clones are kept and a portion is missing. D and trimming were read from the DNA, whereas the V and J calls and clone size are those reported in that table. The sample holds 130,000 to 150,000 clones; 65% to 90% are singletons and the top ten take about 7.5%.

V and J are TRBV28 and TRBJ1-3, with TRBD1 identical over 9 bases. The specimen was peripheral blood. This TCR was recovered from a human donor in a cohort sampled during active COVID-19. The CDR3 DNA reads as TGTGCCAGCAGGATGTATTTGACAGGGGGCTCTGGAAACACCATATATTTT. Its translation is CASRMYLTGGSGNTIYF.